This T cell receptor beta chain originates from a study of blood T cell repertoires in COVID-19. Study-wide background: Samples of COVID-19 (acute and convalescent) were obtained from the United States, Italy and Spain. T cells, B-cell-depleted T cells, or PBMCs supplied cDNA or gDNA.

In the original analysis: Amplification with reference gene primers provided the estimates of nucleated cell counts. The repertoire was sequenced with immunoSEQ multiplex PCR; TCRdb's copy has only in-frame clones and lacks some. That table supplies the V and J calls and clone size; D and trimming were determined from the DNA. The data show approximately 100,000 clones, over 70% seen once. The V gene's germline CDR1 is LNHDA and CDR2 SQIVND (reference sequence). V dropped 8 bases and J dropped 4; count of bases not matched to a gene: 8. This CDR3 contains 16 residues. V and J are TRBV19 and TRBJ2-3, with 14 bases identical to TRBD2. The source of this sequence is a woman aged 45-65 years with acute or convalescent COVID-19. Sequencing was carried out using peripheral blood. The CDR3 region has the DNA TGTGCCAGTCAAGAGACTAGCGGGGGGGCAGCAGATACGCAGTATTTT. This codes for CASQETSGGAADTQYF.